These 21 T cell receptor beta chains came from one sample sequenced in a study of T cell repertoires in cytomegalovirus infection. TCRdb passed the reads through MiXCR, listing each CDR3 protein once. The sample has fewer than 1,000,000 distinct CDR3 sequences, 31% seen once. No antigen is known for these receptors. Sequencing was performed on cultured CD8+ T cells from PBMCs, taken from culture after CMV antigen stimulation. The origin of the receptors is a human donor in good health (CMV status not recorded). Some clones in this sample may be carry-over from other donors' samples.

The chain is built from TRBV7-3 and TRBJ2-1, with D perhaps assigned TRBD1 or TRBD2 (7 bases each). The length of the CDR3 is 17 residues. V gave up 6 bases and J gave up 0 bases, with 18 bases separating them. Per germline, CDR1 SGHTA and CDR2 FQGTGA. Here the CDR3 reads CASSPGGGPVSYNEQFF. The CDR3 DNA is TGTGCCAGCAGTCCAGGGGGGGGGCCGGTCTCCTACAATGAGCAGTTCTTC.

The V and J genes are TRBV24-1 and TRBJ2-3; D possibly corresponds to TRBD2 (6 bases). The CDR3 is 17 residues long. The V gene lost 4 bases and the J gene lost 4 bases, with 20 bases spanning the gap. In germline, CDR1 is KGHDR, CDR2 SFDVKD. CDR3 bases: TGTGCCACCAGTGACCCACTAGCCCTAAAAGGCGCAGATACGCAGTATTTT. It codes for CATSDPLALKGADTQYF.

This clonotype was observed many times. The rearrangement joins TRBV12-3 or TRBV12-4 to TRBJ1-2; 8 bases are a match to TRBD1. The CDR3 is 16 residues long. Trimming cost V 4 bases and J 3 bases; bases outside gene matches: 10. CDR3 sequence: CASSSHDGQGDYGYTF. CDR3 bases: TGTGCCAGCAGTTCCCACGACGGACAGGGAGACTATGGCTACACCTTC.

This clonotype occurred a few times. The chain joins TRBV6-5 to TRBJ2-5; D assignment may be TRBD1 or TRBD2 (5 bases each). The CDR3 totals 13 residues. Germline lookup yields CDR1 MNHEY and CDR2 SVGAGI. Trimming cost V 0 bases and J 6 bases, with 8 bases left between them. CDR3 residues: CASSYSGDQTQYF. DNA of the CDR3: TGTGCCAGCAGTTACTCGGGGGACCAGACCCAGTACTTC.

The DNA for the CDR3 is TGTGCCAGCTCATGGGGACTAGCGGGGGGGTATAGGAACGAGCAGTACTTC. Its protein product is CASSWGLAGGYRNEQYF. The chain combines TRBV27 with TRBJ2-7; the match to TRBD2 covers 16 bases. The V and J ends lost 8 bases and 5 bases, in that order; junction bases with no gene match: 12. The CDR3 covers 17 residues. CDR1 is MNHEY and CDR2 is SMNVEV in the germline V gene (reference sequence).

This clonotype appeared many times. This rearrangement joins TRBV7-9 to TRBJ2-5; 8 bases line up with TRBD2. V lost 5 bases and J lost 2; bases outside the gene matches: 7. CDR1 and CDR2 from the germline V gene are SEHNR and FQNEAQ (reference sequence). This CDR3 region has 15 residues. The CDR3 loop is CASSPRSGRQETQYF. CDR3 nucleotides: TGTGCCAGCAGCCCCAGGAGCGGGAGACAAGAGACCCAGTACTTC.

This clonotype was seen at least ten times. The chain links TRBV6-5 to TRBJ1-1; TRBD1 aligns across 8 bases. After removal of 7 bases from V and 4 bases from J, the junction contained 11 bases not matched to a gene. CDR1 is MNHEY, CDR2 SVGAGI, per germline. This CDR3 spans 15 amino acids. As DNA, the CDR3 is TGTGCCAGCAACCCTTCCGGACAGGGTAGCACTGAAGCTTTCTTT. It encodes CASNPSGQGSTEAFF.

As DNA, the CDR3 is TGCGCCACCGCTAAATATAGGGCGGTACCCTACAATGAGCAGTTCTTC. Its protein is CATAKYRAVPYNEQFF. The V and J genes are TRBV10-2 and TRBJ2-1; D is uncertain. The CDR3 contains 16 residues. With 10 bases removed from V and 2 bases from J, the gap between germline ends came to 21 bases. The V gene's germline CDR1 is WSHSY and CDR2 SAAADI.

This clonotype was observed a handful of times. The chain uses TRBV6-1 and TRBJ2-1; D uncertain. The CDR3 is made up of 14 amino acids. The germline V gene has CDR1 MNHNS and CDR2 SASEGT. Trimming took off 7 bases at V and 0 bases at J, with 10 bases between the two ends. In DNA form, the CDR3 reads TGTGCCAGCATGACGTTTAGCTCCTACAATGAGCAGTTCTTC. It specifies CASMTFSSYNEQFF.

This clonotype was observed at least ten times. The gene calls are TRBV7-2 and TRBJ2-7, with D maybe TRBD2 (6 bases). The CDR3 covers 14 residues. Germline lookup yields CDR1 SGHTA and CDR2 FQGNSA. Trimming removed 6 bases at V and 0 bases at J, with 12 bases between. CDR3 sequence reads: CASSPLGGSYEQYF. CDR3 nucleotides: TGTGCCAGCAGTCCTCTGGGGGGCTCCTACGAGCAGTACTTC.

V gene TRBV12-3 or TRBV12-4 combines with J gene TRBJ1-2; no clear D gene. V lost 8 bases and J 8 bases, leaving 12 bases between the germline ends. The CDR3 runs to 11 residues. CDR3: CASLGGRGYTF. The CDR3 DNA reads as TGTGCCAGCCTCGGAGGGCGCGGCTACACCTTC.

This sequence joins TRBV4-3 and TRBJ2-4; 10 bases map to TRBD2. This CDR3 comprises 19 residues. The trim removed 4 bases at V and 0 bases at J, leaving 12 bases unmatched. The germline CDR1 and CDR2 sequences are LGHNA and YSLEER. The CDR3 region has the DNA TGCGCCAGCAGCCCCGGGGTAGCGGGGGGCTCTTTAGCCAAAAACATTCAGTACTTC. This encodes CASSPGVAGGSLAKNIQYF.

The chain uses TRBV29-1 and TRBJ1-6, with D possibly TRBD1 on 6 matching bases. Germline CDR1 reads SQVTM; CDR2 reads ANQGSEA. This CDR3 contains 13 residues. V lost 6 bases and J 7 bases, leaving 13 bases between the germline ends. CDR3 in amino acids: CSVRGRGNSPLHF. Here the CDR3 DNA reads TGCAGCGTCCGGGGCAGGGGAAATTCACCCCTCCACTTT. Supplemented by reference TRBV29-1 and TRBJ1-6, the full variable domain reads SAVISQKPSRDICQRGTSLTIQCQVDSQVTMMFWYRQQPGQSLTLIATANQGSEATYESGFVIDKFPISRPNLTFSTLTVSNMSPEDSSIYLCSVRGRGNSPLHFGNGTRLTVT.

This clonotype was observed many times. V is TRBV7-8 and J is TRBJ1-1; TRBD1 aligns across 8 bases. V lost 5 bases to trimming and J lost 3 bases; unmatched junction nucleotides: 5. The CDR3 length is 14 residues. Germline V gene sequence: CDR1 SGHVS, CDR2 FQNEAQ. CDR3: CASSPLTGDTEAFF. The CDR3 DNA follows: TGTGCCAGCAGCCCTCTGACAGGGGACACTGAAGCTTTCTTT.

As to this clonotype: At one end, the junction sequence differs from germline, possibly due to a read error. The CDR3 spells CANSSSRGLGTGELFF. CDR3 DNA sequence: TGTGCCAACAGTTCCAGCAGGGGGCTCGGAACCGGGGAGCTGTTTTTT. The chain has TRBV27 and TRBJ2-2; 8 nucleotides agree with TRBD1. CDR3 length: 16 residues. Germline V gives CDR1 MNHEY, CDR2 SMNVEV (reference sequence).

This clonotype was seen a few times. The rearrangement links TRBV19 to TRBJ2-2, with D possibly TRBD1 on 6 matching bases. Per the germline V gene, CDR1 is LNHDA and CDR2 is SQIVND (reference sequence). V lost 4 bases, J lost 2 bases, and 17 bases lay in between. The CDR3 consists of 17 residues. CDR3 sequence reads: CASSTWDTGRNTGELFF. The CDR3 bases are TGTGCCAGTAGTACCTGGGACACCGGGCGAAACACCGGGGAGCTGTTTTTT. The whole variable domain, remainder taken from reference TRBV19 and TRBJ2-2, is DGGITQSPKYLFRKEGQNVTLSCEQNLNHDAMYWYRQDPGQGLRLIYYSQIVNDFQKGDIAEGYSVSREKKESFPLTVTSAQKNPTAFYLCASSTWDTGRNTGELFFGEGSRLTVL.

This clonotype came up many times. The J gene is TRBJ1-6, the V gene TRBV7-2, with a possible D match to TRBD1 (5 bases). Trimming removed 5 bases at V and 3 bases at J, with 14 bases between. This CDR3 has 16 amino acids. The germline V gene encodes CDR1 SGHTA and CDR2 FQGNSA. CDR3 region: CASSPDRQNYNSPLHF. In DNA form, the CDR3 reads TGTGCCAGCAGCCCGGACCGACAGAACTATAATTCACCCCTCCACTTT.

The chain uses TRBV6-5 and TRBJ1-2; D not certain. Trimming stripped 0 bases from V and 0 bases from J, with 23 bases between. The CDR3 covers 20 residues. Germline V gene data show CDR1 as MNHEY and CDR2 as SVGAGI. The CDR3 bases are TGTGCCAGCAGTTACTCGATCTTTTCTTCGGTGGGCAGTACTAACTATGGCTACACCTTC. Translating it yields CASSYSIFSSVGSTNYGYTF.

This clonotype was seen ten or more times. This rearrangement joins TRBV7-2 to TRBJ2-1; tentatively, D is TRBD2 (5 bases). The V and J ends lost 9 bases and 12 bases respectively, with 24 bases between them. CDR1 is SGHTA and CDR2 is FQGNSA in the germline V gene. This CDR3 contains 14 residues. The CDR3 protein is CASNGGSAIGGQFF. The CDR3 DNA follows: TGTGCCAGTAACGGTGGGAGCGCTATTGGTGGGCAGTTCTTC.

As regards this clonotype: One end of the junction varies from germline; a read error may be responsible. V usage is TRBV6-1 and J usage is TRBJ2-5; D is uncertain. The CDR3 is 11 residues long. From germline, CDR1 is MNHNS and CDR2 SASEGT. CDR3 DNA: TGTGTCAGCAGCCGCCAAGAGACCCAGTACTTC. This gives the protein CVSSRQETQYF.

This clonotype came up a few times. CDR3 nucleotides: TGTGCCAGCAGTGAATACTTTCTTCCGGGACAAAGCCGGAGCTCCTATAATTCACCCCTCCACTTT. Translation: CASSEYFLPGQSRSSYNSPLHF. The chain joins TRBV25-1 to TRBJ1-6, with D tentatively TRBD1 (6 bases). There are 22 residues in the CDR3. V was pared by 0 bases and J by 0 bases, with 24 bases between. CDR1 is MGHDK, CDR2 SYGVNS, per germline.